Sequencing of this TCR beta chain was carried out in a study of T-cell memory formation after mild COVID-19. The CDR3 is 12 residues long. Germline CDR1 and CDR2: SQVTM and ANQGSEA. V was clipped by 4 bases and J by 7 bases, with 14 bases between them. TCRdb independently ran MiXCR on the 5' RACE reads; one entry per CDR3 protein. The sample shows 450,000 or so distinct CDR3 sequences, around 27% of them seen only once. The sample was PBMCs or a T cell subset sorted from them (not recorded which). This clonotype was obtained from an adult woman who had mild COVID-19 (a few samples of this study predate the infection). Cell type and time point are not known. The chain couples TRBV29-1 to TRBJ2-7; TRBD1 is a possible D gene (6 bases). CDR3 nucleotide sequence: TGCAGCGTTGTGGGACACATGCAGGAGCAGTACTTC. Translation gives CSVVGHMQEQYF.